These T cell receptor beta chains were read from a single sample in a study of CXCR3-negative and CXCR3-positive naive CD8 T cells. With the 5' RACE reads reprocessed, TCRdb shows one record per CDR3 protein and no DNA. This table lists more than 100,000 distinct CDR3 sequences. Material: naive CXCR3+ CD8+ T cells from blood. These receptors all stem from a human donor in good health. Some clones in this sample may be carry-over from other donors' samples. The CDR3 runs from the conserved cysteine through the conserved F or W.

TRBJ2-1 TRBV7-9 CASSPTTSGVYNEQFF
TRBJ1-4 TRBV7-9 CASSFPTTNEKLFF
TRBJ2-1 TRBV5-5 CASSFGAGGRNEQFF
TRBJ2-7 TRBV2 CASREGAGTLYEQYF
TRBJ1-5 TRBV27 CASPHPTGGHQPQHF
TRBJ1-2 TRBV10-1 CASIQGSHYGYTF
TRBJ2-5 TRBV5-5 CASGREEETQYF
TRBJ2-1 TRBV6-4 CASTLAGVFREQFF
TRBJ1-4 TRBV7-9 CASSPTQINEKLFF
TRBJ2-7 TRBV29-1 CSVLIRDRPSYEQYF
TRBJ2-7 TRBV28 CASSQGFLDLNSYEQYF
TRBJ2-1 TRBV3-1 CASSEGLADYNEQFF
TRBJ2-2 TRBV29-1 CSVEAGRKNTGELFF
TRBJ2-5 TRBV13 CASSYHRDSQETQYF
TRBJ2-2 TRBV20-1 CSASMVERANTGELFF
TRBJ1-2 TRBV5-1 CASSYDRGGRDYGYTF
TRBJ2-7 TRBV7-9 CASSLVQAGSYEQYF
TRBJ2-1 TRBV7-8 CASSSEMLLEQFF
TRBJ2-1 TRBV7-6 CASSGSGGFGYNEQFF
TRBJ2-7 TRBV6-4 CAIVWGTDSSYEQYF
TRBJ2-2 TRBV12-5 CASGLVLTEFANTGELFF
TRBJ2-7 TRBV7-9 CASSPQGSSYEQYF
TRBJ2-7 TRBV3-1 CASETGKLGEQYF
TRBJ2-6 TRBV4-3 CASSQGIAVRGANVLTF
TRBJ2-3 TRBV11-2 CASGPGTASTDTQYF
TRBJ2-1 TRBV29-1 CSVEVGASPDEQFF
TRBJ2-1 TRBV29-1 CSVEMWTSGSSSYNEQFF
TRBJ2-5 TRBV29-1 CSVEFLDNEQETQYF
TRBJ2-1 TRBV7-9 CASSSLAEEFF
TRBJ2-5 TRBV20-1 CSALTGVQETHYF
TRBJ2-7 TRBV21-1 CASESRTWTYEQYF
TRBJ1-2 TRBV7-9 CASHTPGGGDGYTF
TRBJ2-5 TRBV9 CASSLPRGYAGLETQYF
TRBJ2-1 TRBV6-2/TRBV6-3 CARSLAGGSYNEQFF
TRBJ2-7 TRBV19 CASSTGTMGPYYEQYF
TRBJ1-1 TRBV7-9 CASSPAVTEAFF
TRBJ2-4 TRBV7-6 CASSSRVAGVSKNIQYF
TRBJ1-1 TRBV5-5 CASTWTGMNTEAFF
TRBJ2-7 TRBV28 CAGSLAGTYEQYF
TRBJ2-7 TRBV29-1 CSVEGGVTGNFYEQYF
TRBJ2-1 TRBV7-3 CASSLTGGLAEQFF
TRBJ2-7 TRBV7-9 CASSTHDSSRLYEQYF